The 25 T cell receptor beta chains listed next were all sequenced from one sample in a study of chemoradiotherapy in HPV16-positive cancers. The protocol was immunoSEQ multiplex PCR, while the TCRdb copy is restricted to in-frame clones and leaves out a portion. The sample yields about 35,000 clones, about 90% seen once. The sample consisted of blood, taken from a patient who underwent chemoradiotherapy. These receptor sequences come from a human donor with HPV-associated anogenital cancer.

This rearrangement joins TRBV4-1 to TRBJ2-5; maybe TRBD2 (6 bases). With 1 base removed from V and 0 bases from J, the gap between germline ends came to 9 bases. This CDR3 has 15 residues. Germline CDR1 reads MGHRA; CDR2 reads YSYEKL. The DNA of the CDR3 is TGCGCCAGCAGCCAAGTGGGGGACTACCAAGAGACCCAGTACTTC. Amino acid sequence: CASSQVGDYQETQYF.

The chain uses TRBV6-6 and TRBJ2-1, with a weak D call TRBD1 (5 bases). The germline V gene encodes CDR1 MNHNY and CDR2 SVGAGI (reference sequence). The CDR3 has 14 amino acids. V was trimmed by 4 bases and J by 7 bases, leaving 14 bases between them. The CDR3 DNA is TGTGCCAGCAGTTTAGTTTCAGGGCGGAATGAGCAGTTCTTC. Translated: CASSLVSGRNEQFF.

This chain connects TRBV9 to TRBJ2-3; D remains unclear. V shed 4 bases and J shed 5 bases, with 8 bases lying between them. CDR1 and CDR2 from the germline V gene are SGDLS and YYNGEE. This CDR3 has 12 residues. The CDR3 DNA is TGTGCCAGCAGCCCCTCCGGAGATACGCAGTATTTT. Encoded protein: CASSPSGDTQYF.

A few counts support this clone. The genes are TRBV15 and TRBJ1-2, with D tentatively TRBD1 (5 bases). CDR1 and CDR2 from the germline V gene are LNHNV and YYDKDF (reference sequence). The length of the CDR3 is 14 residues. V was cut by 0 bases and J by 5 bases, with 10 bases left in between. CDR3 sequence reads: CATSRDESGYGYTF. The DNA for the CDR3 is TGTGCCACCAGCAGAGATGAATCAGGGTATGGCTACACCTTC.

This sequence joins TRBV19 and TRBJ1-2, with TRBD1 matching over 8 bases. With 2 bases clipped from V and 8 bases from J, the junction kept 16 bases outside the gene matches. The CDR3 consists of 17 residues. Germline V lookup: CDR1 LNHDA, CDR2 SQIVND (reference sequence). For the CDR3, the DNA is TGTGCCAGTAGTATAAGCTCCAGGGGGCGACGGTATGGAGGCTACACCTTC. Translated, it gives CASSISSRGRRYGGYTF.

The gene calls are TRBV10-3 and TRBJ1-1; D is uncertain. The CDR3 covers 12 residues. CDR1 and CDR2 from the germline V gene are ENHRY and SYGVKD. V dropped 9 bases and J dropped 0 bases, with 8 bases sitting between them. CDR3 region: CAIRTVNTEAFF. DNA for the CDR3: TGTGCCATTCGGACGGTGAACACTGAAGCTTTCTTT.

The genes are TRBV11-2 and TRBJ2-2, with 9 bases fitting TRBD1. Germline V gives CDR1 SGHAT, CDR2 FQNNGV. CDR3 length: 16 residues. V shed 5 bases, J shed 4 bases, and the junction held 8 bases outside the gene matches. DNA of the CDR3: TGTGCCAGCAGCACTTACAGGGGGCGGGTCACCGGGGAGCTGTTTTTT. Translation gives CASSTYRGRVTGELFF.

For the CDR3, the DNA is TGCGCCAGCAGTGATGTTGTAGCGGATAATGAGCAGTTCTTC. This gives the protein CASSDVVADNEQFF. The rearrangement links TRBV10-2 to TRBJ2-1; D is possibly TRBD2 (6 bases). Germline CDR1 reads WSHSY; CDR2 reads SAAADI. V lost 3 bases, J lost 7 bases, and 13 bases lay in between. The CDR3 consists of 14 residues.

With respect to this clone: Mismatch with germline at one junction end may stem from a read error. This chain connects TRBV9 to TRBJ1-1; no clear D gene. The CDR3 loop spans 8 amino acids. CDR1 and CDR2 (germline): SGDLS, YYNGEE. CDR3 protein: CASSAHEW. The CDR3 bases are TGTGCCAGCAGCGCTCATGAATGG.

The chain carries TRBV6-5 and TRBJ1-1; D not certain. CDR1 MNHEY and CDR2 SVGAGI come from the germline V gene. The length of the CDR3 is 13 residues. With 3 bases removed from V and 12 bases from J, the gap between germline ends came to 17 bases. The CDR3 spells CASSYDGIRQPFF. As DNA, the CDR3 is TGTGCCAGCAGTTATGATGGGATACGCCAACCTTTCTTT.

The V call is TRBV2, the J call TRBJ2-3, with 13 bases matching TRBD2. V was pared by 4 bases and J by 0 bases, with 13 bases of the junction left unmatched. CDR1 and CDR2 (germline): SNHLY, FYNNEI. The CDR3 is made up of 20 amino acids. CDR3 sequence: CASSGDRLAGGSRSTDTQYF. The DNA of the CDR3 is TGTGCCAGCAGTGGAGATCGACTAGCGGGAGGCAGTCGTAGCACAGATACGCAGTATTTT.

This clone appeared once. This chain links TRBV5-6 with TRBJ1-4, with 7 bases fitting TRBD1. Germline V gives CDR1 SGHDT, CDR2 YYEEEE. J gave up 10 bases and V 4 bases, and 13 bases lay outside the gene matches. The CDR3 is made up of 15 amino acids. CDR3 sequence (DNA): TGTGCCAGCAGCCAACCCTCCGGGACAGCGGGAAAACTGTTTTTT. Its translation: CASSQPSGTAGKLFF.

The chain employs TRBV27 and TRBJ1-5; TRBD1 might be the D (5 bases). Germline values: CDR1 MNHEY, CDR2 SMNVEV (reference sequence). The CDR3 totals 15 residues. Trimming removed 2 bases from V and 5 bases from J, with 13 bases in between. The CDR3 reads CASSLVAGWDQPQHF. DNA of the CDR3: TGTGCCAGCAGTTTAGTGGCAGGGTGGGATCAGCCCCAGCATTTT.

The rearrangement uses TRBV21-1 and TRBJ2-7; the D call of TRBD2 is as the table states it, not checked on the DNA. TRBV21-1 is shown as a pseudogene. CDR3 length: 17 amino acids. CDR3 residues: CASSKDVAGEYTYEQYF. The CDR3 bases are TGTGCCAGCAGCAAAGACGTAGCGGGGGAATATACCTACGAGCAGTACTTC.

The J gene is TRBJ2-3, the V gene TRBV6-1, with D perhaps given as TRBD1 or TRBD2 (5 bases each). V was cut by 8 bases and J by 5 bases, with 20 bases left in between. CDR1 and CDR2 (germline): MNHNS, SASEGT. This CDR3 has 15 amino acids. The CDR3 sequence: CASGRRDPALDTQYF. CDR3 coding DNA: TGTGCCAGCGGACGACGGGACCCGGCGTTAGATACGCAGTATTTT.

This clone was seen only once. This chain uses TRBV10-2 with TRBJ1-2; D is perhaps TRBD1 (6 bases). CDR1 and CDR2 (germline): WSHSY, SAAADI. CDR3 length: 16 amino acids. Trimming cost V 6 bases and J 8 bases, with 25 bases left between them. The CDR3 sequence is CASSATGRGEVGGYTF. The CDR3 coding sequence is TGCGCCAGCAGCGCTACCGGAAGGGGGGAGGTCGGGGGCTACACCTTC.

The chain employs TRBV19 and TRBJ2-1; either TRBD1 or TRBD2 may fit D (5 bases each). Germline lookup yields CDR1 LNHDA and CDR2 SQIVND (reference sequence). CDR3 length: 16 residues. Trimming removed 1 base from V and 2 bases from J, with 12 bases in between. This CDR3 reads CASSIAWDPAYNEQFF. CDR3 in DNA: TGTGCCAGTAGTATAGCGTGGGACCCGGCCTACAATGAGCAGTTCTTC. Looking up the rest from reference TRBV19 and TRBJ2-1 gives the full variable domain: DGGITQSPKYLFRKEGQNVTLSCEQNLNHDAMYWYRQDPGQGLRLIYYSQIVNDFQKGDIAEGYSVSREKKESFPLTVTSAQKNPTAFYLCASSIAWDPAYNEQFFGPGTRLTVL.

This clone occurred once. This chain connects TRBV5-4 to TRBJ1-4; D not resolved. The CDR3 length is 12 residues. Looked up from germline, CDR1 is SGHNT and CDR2 is YYREEE (reference sequence). The V and J ends lost 3 bases and 8 bases respectively, with 8 bases between them. CDR3 in DNA: TGTGCCAGCAGCTCCCCTCGGGAAAAACTGTTTTTT. Its translation: CASSSPREKLFF.

This chain connects TRBV27 to TRBJ1-2, with 7 bases fitting TRBD1. J was trimmed by 0 bases and V by 5 bases; bases with no gene match: 3. Looked up from germline, CDR1 is MNHEY and CDR2 is SMNVEV (reference sequence). The CDR3 is 14 amino acids. This CDR3 is CASSRDRANYGYTF. CDR3 sequence (DNA): TGTGCCAGCAGTCGGGACAGAGCTAACTATGGCTACACCTTC.

The chain has TRBV7-9 and TRBJ2-7; D unresolved. Germline-derived CDR1 and CDR2 are SEHNR and FQNEAQ (reference sequence). This CDR3 is built from 13 residues. Trimming removed 5 bases from V and 7 bases from J, with 15 bases in between. CDR3 region: CASSQDGGEEQYF. The CDR3, as DNA: TGTGCCAGCAGCCAAGACGGCGGCGAGGAGCAGTACTTC.

The rearrangement joins TRBV6-6 to TRBJ2-7; a weak D match, TRBD1 (5 bases). The CDR3 consists of 15 residues. Trimming removed 0 bases from V and 5 bases from J, with 14 bases in between. Germline V gene lookup returns CDR1 MNHNY and CDR2 SVGAGI (reference sequence). CDR3 nucleotide sequence: TGTGCCAGCAGTTACTCGAGTTTCAGGGTCCACGAGCAGTACTTC. This sequence encodes CASSYSSFRVHEQYF.

The chain links TRBV19 to TRBJ1-3; perhaps TRBD1 as D (6 bases). CDR1 is LNHDA and CDR2 is SQIVND in the germline V gene (reference sequence). This CDR3 contains 16 residues. Trimming cost V 3 bases and J 2 bases, with 14 bases left between them. DNA of the CDR3: TGTGCCAGTAGTATCGGTCAGGGGACACCTGGAAACACCATATATTTT. Encoded protein: CASSIGQGTPGNTIYF.

The chain has TRBV10-3 and TRBJ1-2; the D gene is possibly TRBD1 (5 bases). The CDR3 loop spans 19 amino acids. Germline V CDR1 and CDR2: ENHRY, SYGVKD. With 7 bases removed from V and 3 bases from J, the gap between germline ends came to 30 bases. The CDR3 region is CAIMGDGAGLAPRDYGYTF. The CDR3 DNA is TGTGCCATCATGGGTGATGGGGCAGGGTTAGCGCCTCGCGACTATGGCTACACCTTC.

V gene TRBV18 combines with J gene TRBJ2-2, with TRBD1 matching 10 bases. Germline V lookup: CDR1 KGHSH, CDR2 LQKENI. J lost 3 bases, V lost 0 bases, and 13 bases had no gene match. The CDR3 is 20 amino acids. CDR3 sequence (DNA): TGTGCCAGCTCACCACCCCGGGACAGGGGATCTTTTCGGGACACCGGGGAGCTGTTTTTT. Its translation is CASSPPRDRGSFRDTGELFF. The variable domain in full, with the rest retrieved from reference TRBV18 and TRBJ2-2, is NAGVMQNPRHLVRRRGQEARLRCSPMKGHSHVYWYRQLPEEGLKFMVYLQKENIIDESGMPKERFSAEFPKEGPSILRIQQVVRGDSAAYFCASSPPRDRGSFRDTGELFFGEGSRLTVL.

Only one count was recorded for this clone. The J gene is TRBJ1-2, the V gene TRBV7-9, with D possibly matching TRBD1 (5 bases). This CDR3 has 13 residues. CDR1 is SEHNR and CDR2 is FQNEAQ in the germline V gene (reference sequence). Trimming removed 5 bases at V and 0 bases at J, with 7 bases between. The CDR3 DNA is TGTGCCAGCAGCCAGGACACTAACTATGGCTACACCTTC. Amino acids: CASSQDTNYGYTF.